These 23 T cell receptor beta chains were all obtained from the same sample, sequenced in a study of beta chain features in type 1 diabetes. Sequencing targeted expressed TCRB transcripts, as all isolated RNA had been reverse transcribed. TCRdb's copy holds only in-frame clones and misses some; the assay was immunoSEQ multiplex PCR. The sample lists approximately 170,000 clones, under 9.5% occurring once. The antigens these receptors bind are not known. Study observations and caveats: For Type 1 diabetes patients, all four CD4+ subsets carried TCRB CDR3s that were moderately but significantly shorter.

The sample taken for sequencing was central memory CD4+ T cells from blood. The receptors were gathered from a man aged 18-30 years with type 1 diabetes.

This clone was seen only a few times. V and J are TRBV30 and TRBJ1-2, with TRBD1 identical over 8 bases. This CDR3 contains 13 residues. Germline V lookup: CDR1 GTSNPN, CDR2 SVGIG (reference sequence). With V trimmed by 1 base and J by 6 bases, 4 bases remained unmatched. This CDR3 is CAWSGQQGDGYTF. The CDR3 DNA follows: TGTGCCTGGAGTGGACAACAGGGGGATGGCTACACCTTC.

The J gene is TRBJ1-5, the V gene TRBV29-1, with TRBD1 matching 7 bases. V gave up 6 bases and J gave up 2 bases; unmatched junction bases: 22. Germline lookup yields CDR1 SQVTM and CDR2 ANQGSEA. The CDR3 is 19 residues long. In DNA, the CDR3 is TGCAGCGTCGCCCACAGCCAGGGGGGTGGAGTAATCGGCAATCAGCCCCAGCATTTT. This encodes CSVAHSQGGGVIGNQPQHF.

The V gene is TRBV19, the J gene TRBJ2-7; D call uncertain. V lost 5 bases, J lost 0 bases, and 8 bases lay in between. This CDR3 is built from 13 residues. From germline, CDR1 is LNHDA and CDR2 SQIVND (reference sequence). CDR3 protein: CASSRQASYEQYF. CDR3 nucleotide sequence: TGTGCCAGTAGTCGGCAGGCCTCCTACGAGCAGTACTTC.

V and J are TRBV5-4 and TRBJ2-2; 9 bases line up with TRBD1. In germline, CDR1 is SGHNT, CDR2 YYREEE (reference sequence). Trimming took 4 bases from V and 2 from J; bases not matched to a gene: 3. CDR3 length: 15 amino acids. This CDR3 is CASSRGQGNTGELFF. CDR3 nucleotides: TGTGCCAGCAGCAGGGGACAGGGAAACACCGGGGAGCTGTTTTTT. Complete variable domain (other parts from reference TRBV5-4 and TRBJ2-2): ETGVTQSPTHLIKTRGQQVTLRCSSQSGHNTVSWYQQALGQGPQFIFQYYREEENGRGNFPPRFSGLQFPNYSSELNVNALELDDSALYLCASSRGQGNTGELFFGEGSRLTVL.

This clone appeared a few times. This rearrangement joins TRBV28 to TRBJ2-7; TRBD1 aligns across 9 bases. The junction had 1 base not matched to a gene; V was cut back by 7 bases and J by 3 bases. This CDR3 is 12 amino acids long. The germline V gene encodes CDR1 MDHEN and CDR2 SYDVKM. CDR3 residues: CASMDRGYEQYF. The CDR3 bases are TGTGCCAGCATGGACAGGGGCTACGAGCAGTACTTC.

This clone was found many times. V and J are TRBV6-6 and TRBJ2-3; TRBD2 aligns across 8 bases. With V trimmed by 5 bases and J by 3 bases, 4 bases remained unmatched. CDR3 length equals 14 residues. From germline, CDR1 is MNHNY and CDR2 SVGAGI (reference sequence). The CDR3 DNA sequence: TGTGCCAGCAGTCCGTCGGGAGGGACAGATACGCAGTATTTT. Translation: CASSPSGGTDTQYF.

This clone was observed a handful of times. The J gene is TRBJ2-5, the V gene TRBV5-1; 7 bases align to TRBD1. Near its end, the DNA agrees better with TRBJ2-7, so the J call may be wrong. This CDR3 has 12 residues. Germline CDR1 SGHRS, CDR2 YFSETQ. CDR3 region: CASSYGQDEQYF. The CDR3 DNA reads TGCGCCAGCAGCTATGGACAGGACGAGCAGTACTTC.

This clone has only a few counts. This chain uses TRBV19 with TRBJ2-1; 9 nucleotides match TRBD1. With V trimmed by 6 bases and J by 3 bases, 6 bases remained unmatched. The length of the CDR3 is 15 residues. CDR1 is LNHDA and CDR2 is SQIVND in the germline V gene (reference sequence). In DNA, the CDR3 is TGTGCCAGTAGGGGGGGACAGGGCTTCTACAATGAGCAGTTCTTC. Translating it yields CASRGGQGFYNEQFF.

This clone has just a few counts. The chain joins TRBV19 to TRBJ2-7; maybe TRBD2 (6 bases). The CDR3 sequence is 15 residues long. The germline CDR1 and CDR2 sequences are LNHDA and SQIVND (reference sequence). Trimming pared 6 bases from V and 5 bases from J, leaving 20 bases between. CDR3 sequence reads: CASSSPHNGGNEQYF. Here the CDR3 DNA reads TGTGCCAGTAGCAGTCCTCACAATGGGGGGAACGAGCAGTACTTC.

This sequence joins TRBV2 and TRBJ1-1; TRBD1 matches 8 bases. J lost 1 base, V lost 4 bases, and 8 bases had no gene match. Per germline, CDR1 SNHLY and CDR2 FYNNEI. This CDR3 is 16 amino acids long. CDR3 in amino acids: CASSGYAGGGNTEAFF. In nucleotides, the CDR3 is TGTGCCAGCAGTGGATATGCAGGGGGCGGGAACACTGAAGCTTTCTTT.

The chain uses TRBV7-2 and TRBJ2-7, with D uncertain. Looked up from germline, CDR1 is SGHTA and CDR2 is FQGNSA. The CDR3 loop spans 13 amino acids. Trimming took off 8 bases at V and 1 base at J, with 12 bases between the two ends. Here the CDR3 reads CASSSYYSYEQYF. The CDR3 bases are TGTGCCAGCTCGAGTTACTATTCCTACGAGCAGTACTTC. The complete variable domain, with remaining parts taken from reference TRBV7-2 and TRBJ2-7, reads GAGVSQSPSNKVTEKGKDVELRCDPISGHTALYWYRQSLGQGLEFLIYFQGNSAPDKSGLPSDRFSAERTGGSVSTLTIQRTQQEDSAVYLCASSSYYSYEQYFGPGTRLTVT.

The sample holds a few counts of this clone. The rearrangement uses TRBV6-1 and TRBJ2-3; D might be TRBD2 (5 bases). This CDR3 contains 12 residues. The V end lost 7 bases, the J end lost 9 bases, and 14 bases lay between the germline ends. The germline gives CDR1 MNHNS, CDR2 SASEGT. CDR3 DNA: TGTGCCAGCACCGAGGGAAGGGTAACGCAGTATTTT. Protein product: CASTEGRVTQYF.

As to this clone: Other DNA sequences in this specimen translate into the identical CDR3. The V gene is TRBV9, the J gene TRBJ1-6; the match to TRBD1 covers 7 bases. Germline lookup yields CDR1 SGDLS and CDR2 YYNGEE. V lost 1 base, J lost 6 bases, and 1 base stayed unmatched. The CDR3 spans 14 residues. This chain's CDR3 is CASSVRQGNSPLHF. CDR3 bases: TGTGCCAGCAGCGTACGACAGGGTAATTCACCCCTCCACTTT.

DNA for the CDR3: TGTGCCAGCAGCTTAGTGGGGACAGGGGCCGGGGAGCTGTTTTTT. This encodes CASSLVGTGAGELFF. V and J are TRBV7-2 and TRBJ2-2, with 10 bases fitting TRBD1. Germline V gives CDR1 SGHTA, CDR2 FQGNSA. Unmatched junction bases numbered 2, after V lost 1 base and J lost 6 bases. This CDR3 spans 15 amino acids.

V and J are TRBV5-4 and TRBJ1-2, with TRBD1 identical over 7 bases. Trimming cost V 0 bases and J 3 bases; bases outside gene matches: 8. The CDR3 has 16 amino acids. Germline V gene data show CDR1 as SGHNT and CDR2 as YYREEE (reference sequence). In DNA, the CDR3 is TGTGCCAGCAGCTTGGCGGGACAGCGCTCGTACTATGGCTACACCTTC. This translates into CASSLAGQRSYYGYTF. Combining the CDR3 with reference TRBV5-4 and TRBJ1-2 gives the whole variable domain ETGVTQSPTHLIKTRGQQVTLRCSSQSGHNTVSWYQQALGQGPQFIFQYYREEENGRGNFPPRFSGLQFPNYSSELNVNALELDDSALYLCASSLAGQRSYYGYTFGSGTRLTVV.

This clone was counted between two and nine times. The chain carries TRBV7-9 and TRBJ2-7; 8 bases fit TRBD1. The junction had 1 base not matched to a gene; V was cut back by 5 bases and J by 4 bases. Per germline, CDR1 SEHNR and CDR2 FQNEAQ (reference sequence). There are 12 residues in the CDR3. Written as DNA, the CDR3 is TGTGCCAGCAGCCGACAGGGGTACGAGCAGTACTTC. This codes for CASSRQGYEQYF.

The genes are TRBV7-2 and TRBJ2-3, with 10 positions matching TRBD2. Trimming took 0 bases from V and 3 from J; bases not matched to a gene: 6. This CDR3 has 17 residues. Germline V lookup: CDR1 SGHTA, CDR2 FQGNSA. The CDR3 loop is CASSLAPSGGETDTQYF. The CDR3, as DNA: TGTGCCAGCAGCTTAGCGCCAAGCGGGGGGGAGACAGATACGCAGTATTTT.

This clone was seen only a few times. This chain connects TRBV5-4 to TRBJ2-1, with unresolved D. From germline, CDR1 is SGHNT and CDR2 YYREEE (reference sequence). CDR3 length: 12 amino acids. Trimming shortened V by 0 bases and J by 10 bases, and 8 bases separated the two germline ends. The CDR3 region is CASSLATREQFF. In DNA form, the CDR3 reads TGTGCCAGCAGCTTGGCCACCCGGGAGCAGTTCTTC.

This clone was observed a handful of times. V and J are TRBV28 and TRBJ2-7; D unclear. V shed 6 bases and J shed 4 bases, with 4 bases lying between them. Germline assignment: CDR1 MDHEN and CDR2 SYDVKM. The CDR3 totals 10 residues. CDR3 nucleotides: TGTGCCAGCAGCCAATACGAGCAGTACTTC. Protein: CASSQYEQYF.

This clone was detected only a few times. The rearrangement joins TRBV10-2 to TRBJ2-2; D ambiguous. The CDR3 contains 15 residues. V was shortened by 4 bases and J by 4 bases, with 13 bases between the two germline ends. The germline V gene encodes CDR1 WSHSY and CDR2 SAAADI. The CDR3 nucleotides read TGCGCCAGCAGTGTGCCTAATTCTGGCACCGGGGAGCTGTTTTTT. Translated: CASSVPNSGTGELFF.

This chain uses TRBV19 with TRBJ2-4, with 7 positions matching TRBD2. V dropped 2 bases and J dropped 1; count of bases not matched to a gene: 8. Germline V gene sequence: CDR1 LNHDA, CDR2 SQIVND (reference sequence). The CDR3 extends over 17 amino acids. The CDR3 bases are TGTGCCAGTAGTATACAGTCGCGGGGGAGCGCCAAAAACATTCAGTACTTC. Translating gives CASSIQSRGSAKNIQYF.

This clone was observed a few times. V gene TRBV10-3 combines with J gene TRBJ1-1; D might be TRBD1 (6 bases). The CDR3 covers 13 residues. Per germline, CDR1 ENHRY and CDR2 SYGVKD. Trimming removed 6 bases at V and 1 base at J, with 9 bases between. This chain's CDR3 is CAIRRQENTEAFF. The CDR3 nucleotides are TGTGCCATCAGAAGACAGGAGAACACTGAAGCTTTCTTT.

This clone was detected a few times. The chain carries TRBV7-6 and TRBJ2-5, with D possibly being TRBD2 (5 bases). This CDR3 comprises 14 residues. The germline CDR1 and CDR2 sequences are SGHVS and FNYEAQ. V gave up 5 bases and J gave up 7 bases, with 17 bases separating them. CDR3 DNA: TGTGCCAGCAGCGCCCGGACTGCTGATGTGACCCAGTACTTC. Translated: CASSARTADVTQYF.